This is a list of T cell receptor beta chains from one sample in a study of T cell responses to AZD1222 COVID-19 vaccine. Assay used: immunoSEQ multiplex PCR; TCRdb lists only in-frame clones, some missing. The sample records 110,000 to 150,000 clones, 75% to 95% being singletons. Sequences were derived from peripheral blood, sampled on day 0 of AZD1222 vaccination. These receptors all stem from an adult in good health. Both conserved end residues are part of each CDR3. The D gene is left open where the match is weak. For some rows the clone size is stated as once, few or many, or as a class when expanded; others skip it.

d_gene: .; v_gene: TRBV30; j_gene: TRBJ1-5; abundance: .; CDR3nt: TGTGCCTCCGCAAGAGGGGGCAATCAGCCCCAGCATTTT; CDR3aa: CASARGGNQPQHF
d_gene: TRBD2; v_gene: TRBV15; j_gene: TRBJ2-1; abundance: .; CDR3nt: TGTGCCACCAGCAGAGGGACTAGCGGGGCGGACAATGAGCAGTTCTTC; CDR3aa: CATSRGTSGADNEQFF
d_gene: .; v_gene: TRBV6-1; j_gene: TRBJ1-1; abundance: .; CDR3nt: TGTGCCAGCACCCCTCGGGCGGGCGGCACTGAAGCTTTCTTT; CDR3aa: CASTPRAGGTEAFF
d_gene: TRBD2; v_gene: TRBV15; j_gene: TRBJ2-6; abundance: .; CDR3nt: TGTGCCACCAGCAGTGCATTAAGAGGGCCTAGCGGGGAGTCTGGGGCCAACGTCCTGACTTTC; CDR3aa: CATSSALRGPSGESGANVLTF
d_gene: TRBD1; v_gene: TRBV7-9; j_gene: TRBJ1-1; abundance: .; CDR3nt: TGTGCCAGCAGCTTAGGGACAGGGGACACTGAAGCTTTCTTT; CDR3aa: CASSLGTGDTEAFF
d_gene: .; v_gene: TRBV12-3/TRBV12-4; j_gene: TRBJ1-1; abundance: .; CDR3nt: TGTGCCAGCAGTTTTCGGGTTAACACTGAAGCTTTCTTT; CDR3aa: CASSFRVNTEAFF
d_gene: .; v_gene: TRBV5-5; j_gene: TRBJ1-2; abundance: .; CDR3nt: TGTGCCAGCAGCTTAAGAGATAACTATGGCTACACCTTC; CDR3aa: CASSLRDNYGYTF
d_gene: .; v_gene: TRBV5-1; j_gene: TRBJ2-3; abundance: .; CDR3nt: TGCGCCAGCAGCTTGGTTTCCCCAGCTACAGATACGCAGTATTTT; CDR3aa: CASSLVSPATDTQYF
d_gene: .; v_gene: TRBV4-1; j_gene: TRBJ2-5; abundance: .; CDR3nt: TGCGCCAGCAGCCAAGTACGGGAGACCCAGTACTTC; CDR3aa: CASSQVRETQYF
d_gene: .; v_gene: TRBV11-2; j_gene: TRBJ2-4; abundance: .; CDR3nt: TGTGCCAGCAGCTTAGTGGGGGATTCCAAAAACATTCAGTACTTC; CDR3aa: CASSLVGDSKNIQYF
d_gene: .; v_gene: TRBV5-6; j_gene: TRBJ2-2; abundance: few; CDR3nt: TGTGCCAGCAGCTTCCGCGGGGCGAACACCGGGGAGCTGTTTTTT; CDR3aa: CASSFRGANTGELFF
d_gene: TRBD1; v_gene: TRBV5-1; j_gene: TRBJ1-1; abundance: few; CDR3nt: TGCGCCAGCAGCTTGAGACAGGGGGGAAGAAACACTGAAGCTTTCTTT; CDR3aa: CASSLRQGGRNTEAFF
d_gene: TRBD1; v_gene: TRBV20-1; j_gene: TRBJ2-7; abundance: .; CDR3nt: TGCAGTGCTAGTGCAACCGGGACAGGGGGTTTGCTGGACTTC; CDR3aa: CSASATGTGGLLDF
d_gene: TRBD1; v_gene: TRBV11-3; j_gene: TRBJ2-1; abundance: .; CDR3nt: TGTGCCAGCAGCTTAGATCGAGGACAGGGGGCGACGGGTGAGCAGTTCTTC; CDR3aa: CASSLDRGQGATGEQFF
d_gene: .; v_gene: TRBV21-1; j_gene: TRBJ2-7; abundance: .; CDR3nt: TGTGCCAGCAGCCCACGACAGGGGTCCTACGAGCAGTACTTC; CDR3aa: CASSPRQGSYEQYF
d_gene: .; v_gene: TRBV18; j_gene: TRBJ2-7; abundance: .; CDR3nt: TGTGCCAGCTCACCCCGCTCAAGCTCCTACGAGCAGTACTTC; CDR3aa: CASSPRSSSYEQYF
d_gene: TRBD2; v_gene: TRBV7-9; j_gene: TRBJ2-2; abundance: .; CDR3nt: TGTGCCAGCAGCTTAGGGCTAGCGGGAACCGGGGAGCTGTTTTTT; CDR3aa: CASSLGLAGTGELFF
d_gene: TRBD1; v_gene: TRBV18; j_gene: TRBJ2-3; abundance: .; CDR3nt: TGTGCCAGCTCACCACGGGCCGGGACAGGGTTTGGTCGGCCTGGCACAGATACGCAGTATTTT; CDR3aa: CASSPRAGTGFGRPGTDTQYF
d_gene: TRBD1; v_gene: TRBV7-2; j_gene: TRBJ1-2; abundance: .; CDR3nt: TGTGCCAGCAGCTTAGCCGGGGGACAGGGAGCGAGCTATGGCTACACCTTC; CDR3aa: CASSLAGGQGASYGYTF
d_gene: .; v_gene: TRBV6-4; j_gene: TRBJ1-1; abundance: once; CDR3nt: TGTGCCAGCAGTGCTATTGGAGGCCGCACTGAAGCTTTCTTT; CDR3aa: CASSAIGGRTEAFF
d_gene: .; v_gene: TRBV9; j_gene: TRBJ2-3; abundance: .; CDR3nt: TGTGCCAGCAGCGCCCTATATAGCACAGATACGCAGTATTTT; CDR3aa: CASSALYSTDTQYF
d_gene: .; v_gene: TRBV7-3; j_gene: TRBJ1-1; abundance: .; CDR3nt: TGTGCCAGCAGCTTAAATCCGACAACAGGTCTCACTGAAGCTTTCTTT; CDR3aa: CASSLNPTTGLTEAFF
d_gene: .; v_gene: TRBV19; j_gene: TRBJ1-2; abundance: .; CDR3nt: TGTGCCAGTAGTATCCCGGGACTTCATAGGGACTATGGCTACACCTTC; CDR3aa: CASSIPGLHRDYGYTF
d_gene: TRBD2; v_gene: TRBV5-1; j_gene: TRBJ2-5; abundance: once; CDR3nt: TGCGCCAGCAGCCCGCGGGGGGGCCTGGAGACCCAGTACTTC; CDR3aa: CASSPRGGLETQYF
d_gene: .; v_gene: TRBV6-2/TRBV6-3; j_gene: TRBJ2-7; abundance: .; CDR3nt: TGTGCCAGCAGCGTACAGGCCAGGCGGAATTCCTACGAGCAGTACTTC; CDR3aa: CASSVQARRNSYEQYF
d_gene: TRBD2; v_gene: TRBV11-3; j_gene: TRBJ2-7; abundance: .; CDR3nt: TGTGCCAGCAGCTTGGTTACTAGCGGACACTCCTACGAGCAGTACTTC; CDR3aa: CASSLVTSGHSYEQYF
d_gene: .; v_gene: TRBV7-2; j_gene: TRBJ1-1; abundance: .; CDR3nt: TGTGCCAGCAGCCCACGCATGAACACTGAAGCTTTCTTT; CDR3aa: CASSPRMNTEAFF
d_gene: .; v_gene: TRBV7-6; j_gene: TRBJ1-4; abundance: .; CDR3nt: TGTGCCAGCAGCTTAATCTGGGGGCGAAATGAAAAACTGTTTTTT; CDR3aa: CASSLIWGRNEKLFF
d_gene: TRBD2; v_gene: TRBV7-9; j_gene: TRBJ2-1; abundance: once; CDR3nt: TGTGCCAGCAGCCATACTAGCGGGGGGTACAATGAGCAGTTCTTC; CDR3aa: CASSHTSGGYNEQFF
d_gene: TRBD2; v_gene: TRBV30; j_gene: TRBJ2-7; abundance: .; CDR3nt: TGTGCCTGGAGGATCACTAGCGGGAGCTCCTACGAGCAGTACTTC; CDR3aa: CAWRITSGSSYEQYF
d_gene: .; v_gene: TRBV9; j_gene: TRBJ1-2; abundance: .; CDR3nt: TGTGCCAGCAGCGAAGAGGTGTATAACTATGGCTACACCTTC; CDR3aa: CASSEEVYNYGYTF
d_gene: TRBD2; v_gene: TRBV29-1; j_gene: TRBJ2-1; abundance: .; CDR3nt: TGCAGCGTTGACCCGACTAGCCAGCAGTTCTTC; CDR3aa: CSVDPTSQQFF
d_gene: TRBD1; v_gene: TRBV19; j_gene: TRBJ1-6; abundance: once; CDR3nt: TGTGCCAGTAGCAGGGACAGATTAAATTCACCCCTCCACTTT; CDR3aa: CASSRDRLNSPLHF
d_gene: TRBD2; v_gene: TRBV19; j_gene: TRBJ2-2; abundance: .; CDR3nt: TGTGCCAGTAGTGTAGCGGGAGACACCGGGGAGCTGTTTTTT; CDR3aa: CASSVAGDTGELFF
d_gene: TRBD2; v_gene: TRBV27; j_gene: TRBJ2-6; abundance: .; CDR3nt: TGTGCCAGCACCACTAGCGGGGGGGTTTCTGGGGCCAACGTCCTGACTTTC; CDR3aa: CASTTSGGVSGANVLTF
d_gene: .; v_gene: TRBV10-3; j_gene: TRBJ2-1; abundance: .; CDR3nt: TGTGCCATCAGTGTACTGGACTCGAGCTCCTACAATGAGCAGTTCTTC; CDR3aa: CAISVLDSSSYNEQFF
d_gene: .; v_gene: TRBV2; j_gene: TRBJ2-3; abundance: .; CDR3nt: TGTGCCAGCAGTGCCTCTGATACGCAGTATTTT; CDR3aa: CASSASDTQYF
d_gene: .; v_gene: TRBV6-1; j_gene: TRBJ2-2; abundance: once; CDR3nt: TGTGCCAGCAGTGAATGGGACACCGGGGAGCTGTTTTTT; CDR3aa: CASSEWDTGELFF
d_gene: .; v_gene: TRBV4-3; j_gene: TRBJ2-6; abundance: .; CDR3nt: TGCGCCAGCAGCCAAGACGGTGTGGGGACCCGAGACTCTGGGGCCAACGTCCTGACTTTC; CDR3aa: CASSQDGVGTRDSGANVLTF
d_gene: TRBD2; v_gene: TRBV9; j_gene: TRBJ2-1; abundance: .; CDR3nt: TGTGCCAGCAGCCTCGGGACTAGCGGGAAGTACAATGAGCAGTTCTTC; CDR3aa: CASSLGTSGKYNEQFF
d_gene: TRBD1; v_gene: TRBV15; j_gene: TRBJ2-2; abundance: .; CDR3nt: TGTGCCACCAGCAGAGACGGACAGGGCTTAGGGGGGGAGCTGTTTTTT; CDR3aa: CATSRDGQGLGGELFF
d_gene: .; v_gene: TRBV4-3; j_gene: TRBJ2-5; abundance: few; CDR3nt: TGCGCCAGCAGCCAAGAGGCAGTCCGGGAGACCCAGTACTTC; CDR3aa: CASSQEAVRETQYF
d_gene: .; v_gene: TRBV5-6; j_gene: TRBJ2-1; abundance: once; CDR3nt: TGTGCCAGCAGCTTGAACAGATTACGGAGCGCTGAGCAGTTCTTC; CDR3aa: CASSLNRLRSAEQFF
d_gene: TRBD2; v_gene: TRBV2; j_gene: TRBJ2-3; abundance: .; CDR3nt: TGTGCCAGCAGTGGACTAGCGGCTAGCACAGATACGCAGTATTTT; CDR3aa: CASSGLAASTDTQYF
d_gene: .; v_gene: TRBV12-5; j_gene: TRBJ2-1; abundance: .; CDR3nt: TGTGCTAGTGGTTATGGGGATGAGCAGTTCTTC; CDR3aa: CASGYGDEQFF
d_gene: .; v_gene: TRBV7-3; j_gene: TRBJ2-3; abundance: once; CDR3nt: TGTGCCAGCAGCTTTGGGGGGATGGCAGATACGCAGTATTTT; CDR3aa: CASSFGGMADTQYF
d_gene: .; v_gene: TRBV6-5; j_gene: TRBJ1-6; abundance: .; CDR3nt: TGTGCCAGCGGGACGGACAATTCACCCCTCCACTTT; CDR3aa: CASGTDNSPLHF
d_gene: .; v_gene: TRBV19; j_gene: TRBJ1-5; abundance: .; CDR3nt: TGTGCCAGTAGTCGGGACCAAGATCAGCCCCAGCATTTT; CDR3aa: CASSRDQDQPQHF
d_gene: TRBD2; v_gene: TRBV6-6; j_gene: TRBJ2-7; abundance: .; CDR3nt: TGTGCCAGCGGGGGGGGTTACGAGCAGTACTTC; CDR3aa: CASGGGYEQYF